Below are 23 T cell receptor beta chains sequenced from a single sample in a study of blood T cell repertoires in COVID-19 (dated by TCRdb to 2019 to 2021). The library was produced with the immunoSEQ multiplex PCR assay. TCRdb re-hosts the immuneACCESS table, in-frame sequences only. Its copies lack some clones; in the studies checked, an unresolved V gene accounts for under half of them, and the cause for the rest is not known. The sample profile shows some 300,000 clones; about 91% of them were found once. The ten most abundant clones make up roughly 6.9% of the sample. The sequenced sample was peripheral blood. Receptor source: a woman in her twenties or thirties who had recovered from COVID-19.

CDR3 DNA sequence: TGTGCCAGCTCACCATCGGAAGGGGGCGGCTATGGCTACACCTTC. This codes for CASSPSEGGGYGYTF. The chain links TRBV18 to TRBJ1-2; 7 bases match TRBD1. With 2 bases clipped from V and 4 bases from J, the junction kept 7 bases outside the gene matches. Germline V gene sequence: CDR1 KGHSH, CDR2 LQKENI. The CDR3 loop spans 15 amino acids. The full variable domain, completed using reference TRBV18 and TRBJ1-2, is NAGVMQNPRHLVRRRGQEARLRCSPMKGHSHVYWYRQLPEEGLKFMVYLQKENIIDESGMPKERFSAEFPKEGPSILRIQQVVRGDSAAYFCASSPSEGGGYGYTFGSGTRLTVV.

This clone was detected only a few times. The CDR3 spells CATRRTGNTEAFF. The CDR3 DNA reads as TGTGCCACCAGAAGAACAGGAAACACTGAAGCTTTCTTT. The gene calls are TRBV24-1 and TRBJ1-1; D perhaps matches TRBD1 (5 bases). The CDR3 covers 13 residues. Germline CDR1 is KGHDR and CDR2 is SFDVKD. Trimming removed 7 bases at V and 2 bases at J, with 10 bases between.

Only one count was recorded for this clone. The chain couples TRBV5-1 to TRBJ1-4; D unclear. This CDR3 region has 14 residues. V gave up 4 bases and J gave up 2 bases, with 9 bases separating them. From germline, CDR1 is SGHRS and CDR2 YFSETQ. The CDR3 DNA sequence: TGCGCCAGCAGCCTGGGTACTACTAATGAAAAACTGTTTTTT. Protein: CASSLGTTNEKLFF.

V is TRBV6-5 and J is TRBJ1-5; 7 nucleotides match TRBD1. This CDR3 comprises 13 residues. Germline assignment: CDR1 MNHEY and CDR2 SVGAGI. V lost 6 bases, J lost 5 bases, and 4 bases stayed unmatched. The CDR3 loop reads CASRDRRYQPQHF. In DNA form, the CDR3 reads TGTGCCAGCAGGGACAGGAGATATCAGCCCCAGCATTTT.

This chain joins TRBV19 and TRBJ1-1; D is undetermined. This CDR3 has 13 amino acids. Trimming removed 5 bases from V and 7 bases from J, with 14 bases in between. Per the germline V gene, CDR1 is LNHDA and CDR2 is SQIVND (reference sequence). For the CDR3, the DNA is TGTGCCAGTAGTCCCCCTACTGGAGTTGAAGCTTTCTTT. This codes for CASSPPTGVEAFF.

The chain recombines TRBV5-4 with TRBJ2-7; TRBD1 agrees at 7 bases. This CDR3 contains 13 residues. Unmatched junction bases numbered 12, after V lost 4 bases and J lost 11 bases. The V gene's germline CDR1 is SGHNT and CDR2 YYREEE (reference sequence). CDR3 sequence (DNA): TGTGCCAGCAGCACCGGGACAGTACGAGAGGAGTACTTC. Translation: CASSTGTVREEYF.

Comments on this clone: It may be a read error: a sequence one base away is much more abundant. V gene TRBV27 combines with J gene TRBJ1-1, with 9 positions matching TRBD1. This CDR3 contains 12 residues. With V trimmed by 6 bases and J by 5 bases, 1 base remained unmatched. CDR1 is MNHEY, CDR2 SMNVEV, per germline (reference sequence). The CDR3 region has the DNA TGTGCCAGCAGGACAGGGGGGACTGAAGCTTTCTTT. Translation: CASRTGGTEAFF.

The chain links TRBV24-1 to TRBJ1-5, with 10 bases matching TRBD1. J lost 4 bases, V lost 12 bases, and 5 bases had no gene match. The CDR3 totals 13 residues. Per the germline V gene, CDR1 is KGHDR and CDR2 is SFDVKD. CDR3 in amino acids: CAAGTGANQPQHF. The CDR3 coding sequence is TGTGCCGCCGGGACAGGGGCGAATCAGCCCCAGCATTTT.

This chain uses TRBV29-1 with TRBJ1-5; 7 positions agree with TRBD1. With 4 bases clipped from V and 4 bases from J, the junction kept 4 bases outside the gene matches. CDR1 and CDR2 from the germline V gene are SQVTM and ANQGSEA. The CDR3 spans 13 residues. Written as DNA, the CDR3 is TGCAGCGTTGGGACAGGAGCAAATCAGCCCCAGCATTTT. Residues: CSVGTGANQPQHF.

This chain connects TRBV6-5 to TRBJ1-5; TRBD1 agrees at 9 bases. The V gene end was trimmed by 5 bases and the J gene end by 2 bases; junction bases not matched to a gene: 4. CDR1 is MNHEY, CDR2 SVGAGI, per germline. The CDR3 runs 15 residues. CDR3 DNA: TGTGCCAGCAGTCCGGGACAGGGTGGCAATCAGCCCCAGCATTTT. This encodes CASSPGQGGNQPQHF.

The chain employs TRBV15 and TRBJ1-4; perhaps TRBD1 as D (6 bases). The V gene lost 4 bases and the J gene lost 7 bases, with 19 bases spanning the gap. Germline loops: CDR1 LNHNV, CDR2 YYDKDF (reference sequence). This CDR3 has 16 residues. DNA of the CDR3: TGTGCCACCAGCACCCGGGGGGGCGCGGCTCCTGAAAAACTGTTTTTT. Translation: CATSTRGGAAPEKLFF.

The chain is built from TRBV9 and TRBJ2-7; D gene uncertain. Germline V gives CDR1 SGDLS, CDR2 YYNGEE. Trimming shortened V by 3 bases and J by 2 bases, and 18 bases separated the two germline ends. CDR3 length: 16 amino acids. The CDR3, as DNA: TGTGCCAGCAGCGCCACAGACACAACCAAGGCCTACGAGCAGTACTTC. Its protein product is CASSATDTTKAYEQYF.

J is TRBJ1-3 and V is TRBV6-6, with 8 nucleotides matching TRBD1. The CDR3 has 15 residues. The ends lost 2 bases at V and 3 bases at J; junction bases unmatched: 3. Germline lookup yields CDR1 MNHNY and CDR2 SVGAGI (reference sequence). CDR3 nucleotides: TGTGCCAGCAGTTACCTGGACAGGGATGGAAACACCATATATTTT. Its protein is CASSYLDRDGNTIYF.

V gene TRBV12-3 or TRBV12-4 combines with J gene TRBJ2-3, with D possibly being TRBD1 (6 bases). V dropped 5 bases and J dropped 6 bases, with 12 bases sitting between them. This CDR3 has 13 amino acids. The CDR3 DNA follows: TGTGCCAGCAGTGTAACAGGGAAGGATACGCAGTATTTT. Translated: CASSVTGKDTQYF.

Details on this clone: One base away lies a much larger clone, so this may be a sequencing read error. The identical CDR3 is also encoded by other nucleotide sequences in the sample. This rearrangement joins TRBV4-1 to TRBJ1-4, with TRBD1 matching 7 bases. Germline CDR1 reads MGHRA; CDR2 reads YSYEKL. The CDR3 totals 15 residues. The CDR3 is CASSQDIQGYEKLFF. The CDR3 DNA sequence: TGCGCTAGCAGCCAAGATATACAGGGGTATGAAAAACTGTTTTTT.

J is TRBJ2-1 and V is TRBV30, with a possible D match to TRBD1 (6 bases). The CDR3 extends over 13 amino acids. Between the trimmed V and J ends, which lost 3 bases and 2 bases, there was a span of 8 bases. The germline V gene encodes CDR1 GTSNPN and CDR2 SVGIG (reference sequence). The CDR3 DNA follows: TGTGCCTGGAGCCGGGACACCTACAATGAGCAGTTCTTC. This encodes CAWSRDTYNEQFF.

This clone was recorded once. The chain recombines TRBV3-1 (or the pseudogene TRBV3-2) with TRBJ2-5, with TRBD2 identical over 16 bases. J lost 2 bases, V lost 5 bases, and 2 bases had no gene match. Germline CDR1 LGHDT, CDR2 YNNKEL (reference sequence). The CDR3 has 16 residues. For the CDR3, the DNA is TGTGCCAGCAGCGGGACTAGCGGGGGGGCGCAAGAGACCCAGTACTTC. Its translation is CASSGTSGGAQETQYF.

This chain joins TRBV30 and TRBJ1-5, with 7 bases that match TRBD1. CDR1 and CDR2 (germline): GTSNPN, SVGIG (reference sequence). CDR3 length: 14 residues. Trimming cost V 0 bases and J 9 bases; bases outside gene matches: 8. CDR3 sequence reads: CAWSVVGGGGPQHF. CDR3 DNA sequence: TGTGCCTGGAGTGTTGTAGGGGGCGGCGGGCCCCAGCATTTT. Full variable domain (remainder filled in from reference TRBV30 and TRBJ1-5): SQTIHQWPATLVQPVGSPLSLECTVEGTSNPNLYWYRQAAGRGLQLLFYSVGIGQISSEVPQNLSASRPQDRQFILSSKKLLLSDSGFYLCAWSVVGGGGPQHFGDGTRLSIL.

In this sample, this clone turned up a few times. This chain uses TRBV29-1 with TRBJ2-1, with 8 bases aligning to TRBD2. The CDR3 runs to 14 residues. V trimming: 4 bases; J trimming: 7 bases; junction bases outside the gene matches: 9. Germline assignment: CDR1 SQVTM and CDR2 ANQGSEA. CDR3 DNA sequence: TGCAGCGTTGTAGGCGGGGGGAGGTCAAATGAGCAGTTCTTC. Translation: CSVVGGGRSNEQFF.

This rearrangement joins TRBV2 to TRBJ1-1; TRBD1 might be the D (6 bases). CDR1 is SNHLY and CDR2 is FYNNEI in the germline V gene. CDR3 length: 13 residues. V was trimmed by 6 bases and J by 4 bases, leaving 12 bases between them. The CDR3 sequence is CASRPRGFTEAFF. DNA for the CDR3: TGTGCCAGCAGGCCCAGGGGTTTCACTGAAGCTTTCTTT.

This sequence joins TRBV11-1 and TRBJ2-5; possible D gene TRBD2, 5 bases. The CDR3 is 14 amino acids. Trimming pared 5 bases from V and 1 base from J, leaving 11 bases between. Germline V gene sequence: CDR1 SGHAT, CDR2 FQDESV (reference sequence). CDR3 coding DNA: TGTGCCAGCAGCCCGGGATCCGCCCAAGAGACCCAGTACTTC. It encodes CASSPGSAQETQYF.

V is TRBV18 and J is TRBJ1-2, with TRBD1 as a possible D gene (6 bases). V was shortened by 3 bases and J by 0 bases, with 14 bases between the two germline ends. Looked up from germline, CDR1 is KGHSH and CDR2 is LQKENI. This CDR3 is built from 16 residues. The CDR3 sequence is CASSPNRDITNYGYTF. In DNA form, the CDR3 reads TGTGCCAGCTCACCGAACCGGGACATTACTAACTATGGCTACACCTTC.

The chain joins TRBV30 to TRBJ2-7; D uncertain. Germline V lookup: CDR1 GTSNPN, CDR2 SVGIG (reference sequence). The CDR3 runs 16 residues. V was cut by 8 bases and J by 1 base, with 24 bases left in between. The CDR3 here is CALLILYGPDSYEQYF. In DNA, the CDR3 is TGTGCCCTATTGATCTTATATGGGCCTGATTCCTACGAGCAGTACTTC.